This T cell receptor (beta chain) appears in the sequencing data of a study of cytomegalovirus exposure and HLA in healthy donors (dated by TCRdb to about 2017). About the full investigation: An earlier analysis of some 500 of the donors reported 276 Gb of sequence data and 100 million to 140 million unique TCR beta sequences from approximately 180 million T cells. The study aimed to test whether cataloging public T cell receptors could reveal signatures of past pathogen exposure. All discovery cohort repertoires had been generated on a single sequencing platform. On average, over 200,000 unique TCR beta nucleotide sequences were sequenced per donor among 300 to 500 genotyped donors of the cohort, with around 19% of those sequences being non-productive. Both class I and class II loci were covered by HLA typing, at four-digit resolution. An earlier analysis of 587 of the donors applied high-throughput TCR beta sequencing to assess whether each TCR beta V gene segment acted as functional or pseudogenic. Along with the roughly 610-subject first cohort, a separate validation cohort of 120 different subjects was used. A handful of DR-DQ haplotypes were handled as single units for association and clustering because linkage in the cohort was strong. To predict cytomegalovirus infection status, the study combined high-throughput TCR immunosequencing, statistical association of individual TCRs with disease status, and machine learning. Of the 350 to 400 genotyped donors, over 65% fell in the genetic ancestry cluster associated with self-reported Caucasian donors. A later genetic analysis took genome-wide SNP genotypes for about 65% of the roughly 670 donors and used that subset as a discovery cohort. An early release that covered several hundred HLA-typed donors contained approximately 300 gigabases of sequencing data and approximately 85 million unique TCR sequences. To study patterns of TCR occurrence, a later analysis re-analyzed previously published TCR beta repertoires from around 700 donors and added high-resolution HLA genotyping. The number of donors typed differed by locus, with roughly 629-640 for A, B, C, DRB1 and DQB1, more than 500 for DQA1, 600 to 610 for DPA1, and over 400 for DPB1. Rather than drawing on any new phenotypic data, the later analysis identified candidate immune exposures from TCR beta sequences and the way those sequences occurred across donors. Donor age, sex, ethnicity and CMV serostatus were compiled alongside the repertoire data. Using immunosequencing, the study profiled T cell repertoires from around 670 subjects and related those repertoires to cytomegalovirus serostatus.

Broad study findings and their caveats: Assigning TCR associations to individual alleles was difficult when HLA alleles, especially DR and DQ, strongly co-occurred. In vitro tests confirmed that a few of the cytomegalovirus-associated TCR beta chains recognize cytomegalovirus antigens. This cohort had only TCR beta chains sequenced, and the lack of alpha or paired-chain data limited which features could be detected. The authors suggested that the approach could potentially be generalized to other disease states and immunological phenotypes. A later analysis found that TCR association rates varied across HLA loci, with DRB1 alleles showing the most associated TCRs and HLA-C alleles the fewest. The classifier was reported to diagnose cytomegalovirus status with high specificity and sensitivity in both the original and validation cohorts. Immune exposure information for the cohort was limited to CMV serostatus. HLA typing was unavailable for some donors at each locus, so association tests used only the typed subset. Compared with equally common non-associated chains, HLA-associated TCR beta chains in a later analysis were more clonally expanded and had lower generation probabilities. The study listed 150 to 200 TCR beta chains as associated with cytomegalovirus. V-gene and J-gene trimming of TCR beta chains was associated with a missense DCLRE1C variant in a later genetic analysis, and the association was replicated in an independent cohort. The earlier analysis of 587 of the donors excluded seventeen rarely observed V segments, including chromosome 9 orphons, because counts were too low. Compared with the approximately 670-donor mean, donors in an Asian-associated ancestry cluster had fewer N-insertions in productive TCRs, according to a later genetic analysis. Some IMGT-functional V segments, including TRBV6-2 and TRBV6-3, could not be told apart with the 87-base-pair reads, so those segments were excluded. Most CMV-associated TCR beta chains appeared to be HLA-restricted in a later analysis, and the HLA associations seemed to be driven largely by CMV exposure. The presence/absence analyses assumed that sequencing depth was roughly uniform across donors, and that assumption may not be true. A later analysis reported that several top co-occurrence clusters appeared linked to parvovirus B19, influenza, CMV and Epstein-Barr virus. A further reported finding was that TCR beta sequences accurately predicted the HLA-A and HLA-B alleles for most subjects in the first cohort. Most TCR sequences were observed very rarely across donors, whereas some public TCRs were present in many individuals. At a false discovery rate of 0.05, a later analysis linked about 16,000 TCR beta sequences to specific HLA alleles. A cluster of highly shared sequence variants was judged likely to represent a technical artifact of the sequencing pipeline. Broadly in line with IMGT annotations, most TCR beta V segments showed up in productive rearrangements about 87% or about 30% of the time in an earlier analysis of approximately 640 of the donors. Correlated functional status among segregating V segments might reflect linkage disequilibrium, but an unknown experimental factor could not be ruled out.

As regards this clone: Its antigen has not been determined. No base-level quality is on record; no much larger clone is a single base apart.

In total, 666 healthy bone marrow donors made up the cohort. At the time of sampling, all cohort members were nominally healthy, though unrecorded immune exposures were likely present. The donor was CMV seropositive and belonged to the group of about 290 seropositive cohort members. A peripheral blood sample was provided by each donor, and peripheral blood mononuclear cells were used for TCR beta sequencing. Genomic DNA extraction from the blood cell samples was performed with the Qiagen DNeasy Blood Extraction Kit. Libraries were constructed by the immunoSEQ multiplex PCR assay. For the multiplex PCR, a mixture combining 60 forward primers for TCR Vbeta segments and 13 reverse primers for TCR Jbeta segments was used. A multiplex PCR assay on genomic DNA amplified the CDR3 region of rearranged TCR beta genes. Amplified TCR beta libraries were sequenced as 87-base-pair reads on the Illumina HiSeq System. In the paper's pipeline: A later analysis tallied tens of millions of unique TCR beta chains across the 660 or so repertoires, and approximately 9.9 million of those chains were shared by two or more donors. A nearest-neighbor algorithm error-corrected the raw reads and collapsed the reads into unique sequences, merging closely related sequences to remove PCR and sequencing errors. Alignment of CDR3 sequences to IMGT reference sequences was used to assign V, D and J gene segments. For a sequence to be retained, at least a six-nucleotide match to both a V gene segment and a J gene segment was required. A rearrangement was called productive if the CDR3 had no stop codons and remained in frame with V and J, and every other rearrangement was called non-productive. Following IMGT convention, CDR3 was defined as the stretch from the second conserved V-encoded cysteine to the conserved J-encoded phenylalanine. The earlier analysis of about 530 of the donors excluded any sequence lacking an unambiguous match to a single V gene segment. In an earlier analysis of roughly 600 of the donors, a V segment was called functional when productive rearrangements were above 56.7%, and segregating when the standard deviation between donors exceeded 5%. To diagnose cytomegalovirus status from the catalog of TCR beta chain sequences, a statistical classification framework was built. In a later analysis, V and J genes were assigned by comparing TCR nucleotide sequences against IMGT/GENE-DB human TR gene sequences. In a later analysis, CDR3 sequences and most-parsimonious VDJ recombination scenarios were assigned using the TCRdist pipeline. A later analysis defined each TCR beta chain by its CDR3 amino acid sequence plus V-gene family, and excluded reads lacking a unique V-gene family. A later analysis removed several hundred highly shared, low-generation-probability nucleotide sequences to deal with suspected cross-contamination and a sequencing artifact. For each public chain, a later analysis derived a clonal expansion index from normalized ranks of inferred template counts within each repertoire. A later analysis computed generation probabilities with a VDJ recombination model fitted to out-of-frame rearrangements, and checked the results against IGoR. In a later analysis, hypergeometric tests were used to score TCR-TCR, TCR-HLA and TCR-CMV co-occurrence, with a repertoire-size bias correction applied to TCR pairs. To estimate false discovery rates, a later analysis permuted the HLA or CMV assignments 20 times. In a later analysis, co-occurring TCRs were grouped using DBSCAN, with TCRdist sequence similarity added in when clustering inside HLA-allele-positive subsets. For co-occurrence clustering, repertoires with fewer than 30,000 or more than 120,000 public chains were excluded, along with about five repertoires with anomalous nucleotide sharing. Entries here come from immuneACCESS through TCRdb and include only in-frame sequences with V and J called. Some clones fail to appear in such tables; in the studies checked, an unresolved V gene covers under half of the shortfall, and the cause of the remainder is unknown. That table furnishes V, J and clone size, whereas the DNA furnished D and trimming. This sample comprises fewer than 120,000 clones, about 80% of them detected only once. The ten top clones hold 2.5% to 3% of the sample.

Trimming leaves V shorter by 5 bases and J shorter by 2 bases, with the junction holding 6 bases beyond the gene matches. The CDR3 goes from the cysteine to the phenylalanine over 14 residues. The CDR3 DNA has 42 bases and is translated from base 1. Sequences SNHLY (CDR1) and FYNNEI (CDR2) are obtained from the germline V gene. The sample consisted of PBMCs. The V and J genes are TRBV2 and TRBJ2-7, with 7 junctional bases fitting TRBD1. This clonotype was obtained from a woman aged 55-69 years in good health and CMV-seropositive. The DNA sequence is TGTGCCAGCAGTCGCCGGGACAGTGCCTACGAGCAGTACTTC. It codes for CASSRRDSAYEQYF.